A selection of T cell receptor beta chains follows, all from one sample in a study of Graves' ophthalmopathy and Graves' hyperthyroidism. TCRdb re-derived calls from the multiplex PCR reads in MiXCR, one entry per CDR3 protein. The repertoire holds about 390,000 distinct CDR3 sequences, with 15% as singletons. Source material: peripheral blood. Source of these receptors: a woman between 18 and 29 years old with stable Graves' hyperthyroidism. Both conserved end residues are part of each CDR3. D genes are given only for firm matches. Clone sizes are given selectively: once, few, many, or a class where the clone is expanded.

>-|TRBV6-2/TRBV6-3|-|TRBJ1-1
CASSVPAAGWTEAFF
TGTGCCAGCAGTGTTCCCGCAGCGGGGTGGACTGAAGCTTTCTTT
>many|TRBV11-3|TRBD1|TRBJ2-7
CASSKTGVHTEQYF
TGTGCCAGCAGCAAGACAGGGGTCCATACTGAGCAGTACTTC
>many|TRBV7-3|-|TRBJ2-5
CASSLTSGIRGTQYF
TGTGCCAGCAGCTTAACGTCTGGTATACGGGGGACCCAGTACTTC
>many|TRBV6-5|-|TRBJ1-2
CASSYSGPGGGRGGYTF
TGTGCCAGCAGTTACAGCGGCCCGGGGGGGGGGCGAGGTGGCTACACCTTC
>many|TRBV19|-|TRBJ2-7
CASSISFSYEQYF
TGTGCCAGTAGTATTTCATTCTCCTACGAGCAGTACTTC
>-|TRBV4-1|TRBD1|TRBJ2-7
CASSLTNKRQGSRNSYEQYF
TGCGCCAGCAGCCTCACTAACAAGAGACAGGGGAGTAGAAACTCCTACGAGCAGTACTTC
>many|TRBV12-3/TRBV12-4|-|TRBJ1-2
CASSLNQGTAGYTF
TGTGCCAGCAGTTTAAATCAGGGGACGGCTGGCTACACCTTC
>-|TRBV10-3|TRBD1|TRBJ1-2
CAISRPGQGDYGYTF
TGTGCCATCTCGCGACCCGGACAGGGCGACTATGGCTACACCTTC
>many|TRBV12-3/TRBV12-4|-|TRBJ1-5
CASSSLRAGSRVSNQPQHF
TGTGCCAGCAGTTCCCTACGAGCGGGGAGCCGGGTTAGCAATCAGCCCCAGCATTTT
>many|TRBV20-1|-|TRBJ1-5
CSARVNLEGNQPQHF
TGCAGTGCTAGAGTAAACCTAGAGGGGAATCAGCCCCAGCATTTT
>many|TRBV20-1|-|TRBJ1-1
CSAAQSNTEAFF
TGCAGTGCCGCGCAGTCGAACACTGAAGCTTTCTTT
>many|TRBV7-2|-|TRBJ1-3
CASSLVRVGNTIYF
TGTGCCAGCAGCTTAGTTCGAGTGGGAAACACCATATATTTT
>many|TRBV19|-|TRBJ1-5
CASSPSRGESQPQHF
TGTGCCAGTAGCCCATCCCGAGGGGAAAGTCAGCCCCAGCATTTT
>-|TRBV29-1|-|TRBJ1-1
CSVDLSNGRVEAFF
TGCAGCGTTGACTTATCCAATGGAAGGGTTGAAGCTTTCTTT
>few|TRBV3-1|-|TRBJ1-1
CASSQDLLGNLNTEAFF
TGTGCCAGCAGCCAAGATCTTTTGGGAAATCTGAACACTGAAGCTTTCTTT
>-|TRBV11-2|-|TRBJ2-5
CASSYEEPSVPLGPAGTQYF
TGTGCCAGCAGCTACGAGGAGCCCTCGGTTCCACTCGGGCCAGCTGGGACCCAGTACTTC
>many|TRBV20-1|-|TRBJ1-1
CSARGARGRRAWDTEAFF
TGCAGTGCTAGAGGGGCGAGAGGGAGAAGGGCCTGGGACACTGAAGCTTTCTTT
>many|TRBV20-1|TRBD2|TRBJ2-7
CSARDRASGYEQYF
TGCAGTGCTAGAGATCGGGCTAGCGGCTACGAGCAGTACTTC
>many|TRBV12-3/TRBV12-4|-|TRBJ1-5
CASSLPGRLNQPQHF
TGTGCCAGCAGTTTACCAGGCAGGCTAAATCAGCCCCAGCATTTT
>-|TRBV10-3|TRBD2|TRBJ2-5
CAIYDPAGGLPRETQYF
TGTGCCATCTATGACCCAGCGGGGGGCCTTCCCAGGGAGACCCAGTACTTC
>many|TRBV6-5|-|TRBJ1-1
CASSSQGLNTEAFF
TGTGCCAGCAGTTCGCAGGGATTGAACACTGAAGCTTTCTTT
>many|TRBV6-2/TRBV6-3|TRBD2|TRBJ2-5
CASSLPASGDQETQYF
TGTGCCAGCTCCCTCCCGGCTAGCGGGGACCAAGAGACCCAGTACTTC
>many|TRBV2|TRBD1|TRBJ2-7
CASGGQGHYEQYF
TGTGCCAGCGGGGGACAGGGGCACTACGAGCAGTACTTC
>-|TRBV5-5|-|TRBJ1-2
CASSSEPARAYGYTF
TGTGCCAGCAGCTCGGAACCCGCCAGGGCATATGGCTACACCTTC
>-|TRBV5-1|-|TRBJ1-2
CASSLIAQGDYGYTF
TGCGCCAGCAGCTTGATAGCACAGGGAGACTATGGCTACACCTTC
>many|TRBV7-2|TRBD2|TRBJ2-7
CASSSTPSGGEEQYF
TGTGCCAGCAGCTCGACACCTAGCGGGGGGGAGGAGCAGTACTTC
>-|TRBV5-1|-|TRBJ2-7
CASSPRIGSYEQYF
TGCGCCAGCAGCCCTAGGATAGGATCGTACGAGCAGTACTTC
>few|TRBV20-1|TRBD1|TRBJ2-1
CSATSGTGYNEQFF
TGCAGTGCCACCTCCGGGACAGGCTACAATGAGCAGTTCTTC
>many|TRBV29-1|TRBD1|TRBJ1-1
CSVGQGENTEALF
TGCAGCGTAGGACAGGGGGAGAACACTGAAGCTCTCTTT
>few|TRBV7-9|-|TRBJ2-5
CASSLATGQETQYF
TGTGCCAGCAGCTTAGCCACGGGGCAAGAGACCCAGTACTTC
>many|TRBV7-2|-|TRBJ2-7
CASSSRGQPSYEQYF
TGTGCCAGCAGCTCCCGCGGACAGCCCTCCTACGAGCAGTACTTC
>many|TRBV25-1|-|TRBJ1-2
CASSARAGRNNYGYTF
TGTGCCAGCAGCGCCCGGGCAGGGAGGAATAACTATGGCTACACCTTC
>many|TRBV11-2|TRBD2|TRBJ2-7
CASSLDNGRGKGYEQYF
TGTGCCAGCAGCTTAGATAACGGGAGGGGAAAGGGCTACGAGCAGTACTTC
>many|TRBV19|-|TRBJ2-2
CASSMGPYTGELFF
TGTGCCAGTAGTATGGGACCTTACACCGGGGAGCTGTTTTTT
>-|TRBV12-3/TRBV12-4|TRBD2|TRBJ2-7
CASSGTSGVPINEQYF
TGTGCCAGCAGTGGGACTAGCGGGGTTCCCATCAACGAGCAGTACTTC
>many|TRBV20-1|-|TRBJ2-5
CSAPLGGGETQYF
TGCAGTGCGCCCCTAGGGGGGGGAGAGACCCAGTACTTC
>many|TRBV19|-|TRBJ1-5
CASRRASGTNQPQHF
TGTGCCAGTAGGAGAGCAAGTGGGACTAATCAGCCCCAGCATTTT
>many|TRBV2|-|TRBJ1-5
CASSDGLEPQHF
TGTGCCAGCAGCGACGGTTTAGAGCCCCAGCATTTT
>few|TRBV27|TRBD1|TRBJ2-7
CASSLFPGTGPYEQYF
TGTGCCAGCAGTTTATTTCCCGGGACAGGCCCCTACGAGCAGTACTTC
>many|TRBV2|TRBD1|TRBJ1-2
CASLMGQGGGYTF
TGTGCCAGCTTGATGGGACAGGGAGGTGGCTACACCTTC
>few|TRBV12-3/TRBV12-4|TRBD1|TRBJ2-6
CASSSGTASGANVLTF
TGTGCCAGCAGTTCCGGGACAGCCTCTGGGGCCAACGTCCTGACTTTC
>-|TRBV4-2|-|TRBJ1-5
CASSQEMAQPQHF
TGTGCCAGCAGCCAAGAGATGGCCCAGCCCCAGCATTTT
>many|TRBV12-3/TRBV12-4|-|TRBJ2-7
CASSLRADYEQYF
TGTGCCAGCAGTTTAAGGGCAGACTACGAGCAGTACTTC
>many|TRBV28|TRBD1|TRBJ2-7
CASSPYESRQGGSYEQYF
TGTGCCAGCAGCCCGTATGAATCCAGACAGGGCGGCTCCTACGAGCAGTACTTC
>-|TRBV12-3/TRBV12-4|TRBD1|TRBJ1-5
CASSLWTGGAGNQPQHF
TGTGCCAGCAGTTTATGGACAGGGGGCGCGGGCAATCAGCCCCAGCATTTT
>-|TRBV25-1|TRBD1|TRBJ1-5
CASRARGPSNQPQHF
TGTGCCAGCAGGGCTAGGGGGCCTAGCAATCAGCCCCAGCATTTT
>few|TRBV11-1|-|TRBJ2-2
CASSLSLGTLDTGELFF
TGTGCCAGCAGCTTAAGCTTGGGGACACTGGACACCGGGGAGCTGTTTTTT
>many|TRBV7-6|TRBD1|TRBJ2-7
CASSSHRDRFYEQYF
TGTGCCAGCAGCTCCCACCGGGACAGATTCTACGAGCAGTACTTC
>many|TRBV7-9|TRBD1|TRBJ1-1
CASSRQGAAFF
TGTGCCAGCAGTCGACAGGGGGCCGCTTTCTTT
>-|TRBV24-1|-|TRBJ2-2
CAASVAQEPFTGELFF
TGTGCCGCCAGTGTGGCACAGGAACCCTTCACCGGGGAGCTGTTTTTT
>many|TRBV27|TRBD1|TRBJ1-1
CASSWDRDRGWTEAFF
TGTGCCAGCAGTTGGGACCGGGACAGGGGATGGACTGAAGCTTTCTTT
>many|TRBV19|-|TRBJ1-1
CASSKRGLKEAFF
TGTGCCAGTAGTAAAAGGGGATTGAAGGAAGCTTTCTTT